The next 5 T cell receptor beta chains were all read from a single sample in a study of blood T cell repertoires in COVID-19. Assay used: immunoSEQ multiplex PCR; TCRdb lists only in-frame clones, some missing. Of tens of thousands of clones in the sample, roughly 84% were seen once. The sequencing input was peripheral blood. The receptors derive from a man aged 50 to 59 with acute or convalescent COVID-19.

The chain recombines TRBV4-1 with TRBJ1-1, with D hard to call. CDR3 size: 13 residues. Trimming shortened V by 5 bases and J by 4 bases, and 11 bases separated the two germline ends. Germline lookup yields CDR1 MGHRA and CDR2 YSYEKL. The chain's CDR3 is CASSLASRTEAFF. The DNA of the CDR3 is TGCGCCAGCAGCTTGGCCTCCCGCACTGAAGCTTTCTTT.

This chain links TRBV6-2 or TRBV6-3 with TRBJ2-1; D unresolved. Germline assignment: CDR1 MNHEY and CDR2 SVGEGT. Trimming removed 6 bases at V and 4 bases at J, with 7 bases between. CDR3 size: 12 residues. The CDR3 protein is CASSFQYNEQFF. The CDR3 DNA is TGTGCCAGCAGCTTTCAATACAATGAGCAGTTCTTC.

This clone has only one observation. This chain uses TRBV27 with TRBJ2-3; D not certain. Trimming shortened V by 1 base and J by 1 base, and 12 bases separated the two germline ends. The CDR3 runs 16 residues. The germline gives CDR1 MNHEY, CDR2 SMNVEV (reference sequence). The CDR3 here is CASSLFSTEGTDTQYF. CDR3 DNA sequence: TGTGCCAGCAGTTTATTCTCCACTGAGGGCACAGATACGCAGTATTTT.

The J gene is TRBJ2-1, the V gene TRBV19, with D perhaps matching TRBD2 (6 bases). The length of the CDR3 is 15 residues. Trimming removed 3 bases from V and 9 bases from J, with 18 bases in between. Germline V CDR1 and CDR2: LNHDA, SQIVND (reference sequence). CDR3 DNA sequence: TGTGCCAGTAGTATTAATGGCGGGACCGTTTCTGAGCAGTTCTTC. It is translated as CASSINGGTVSEQFF.

This rearrangement joins TRBV9 to TRBJ2-1, with D possibly matching TRBD2 (6 bases). CDR1 SGDLS and CDR2 YYNGEE come from the germline V gene. V gave up 6 bases and J gave up 5 bases, with 15 bases separating them. This CDR3 comprises 14 residues. CDR3 sequence reads: CASTQDGSNNEQFF. The CDR3 DNA is TGTGCCAGCACCCAGGACGGGAGCAACAATGAGCAGTTCTTC.